The clone carrying this T cell receptor (beta chain) has more than one count but fewer than ten. What it binds is unknown. With a J-beta primer mix and a sample-barcoded 5' primer, a second PCR ran roughly 7 to 11 cycles. Each cDNA molecule, via a template-switch adaptor with 12 random nucleotides, was tagged. A single record per CDR3 protein comes from TCRdb applying MiXCR to the 5' RACE reads. The data hold roughly 1.7 million distinct CDR3 sequences, with about 35% observed a single time. This entry comes from a study of blood T cells in healthy people across ages. The V gene lost 5 bases and the J gene lost 2 bases, with 17 bases spanning the gap. Per germline, CDR1 SGHRS and CDR2 YFSETQ. This CDR3 has 15 residues. Study-level findings and limits: Diversity was higher, and naive CD4+ cells more numerous, in long-lived donors than in aged donors. PBMCs left unsorted prevented a conclusive naive versus antigen-experienced comparison. Older age went with lower TCR beta diversity per million T cells, in a roughly linear way.

The chain couples TRBV5-1 to TRBJ2-7; D might be TRBD1 (6 bases). Sequencing input: blood. The clonotype comes from a woman aged 30 to 39 in good health. DNA for the CDR3: TGCGCCAGCAGTTACGGACAGCCACCTACCTACGAGCAGTACTTC. This sequence encodes CASSYGQPPTYEQYF. Drawing the rest from reference TRBV5-1 and TRBJ2-7, the complete variable domain is KAGVTQTPRYLIKTRGQQVTLSCSPISGHRSVSWYQQTPGQGLQFLFEYFSETQRNKGNFPGRFSGRQFSNSRSEMNVSTLELGDSALYLCASSYGQPPTYEQYFGPGTRLTVT.